The clone carrying this T cell receptor (beta chain) was counted between two and nine times. TCRdb recomputed calls from the 5' RACE reads with MiXCR, one row per CDR3 protein. Of just over 400,000 distinct CDR3 sequences listed, more than 20% were seen once; the top ten hold roughly 14%. The data belong to a study of T-cell memory formation after mild COVID-19. V trimming: 0 bases; J trimming: 0 bases; junction bases outside the gene matches: 14. The length of the CDR3 is 20 residues. Per the germline V gene, CDR1 is LGHNA and CDR2 is YSLEER. Sequenced sample: PBMCs or a T cell subset sorted from them (not recorded which). The chain uses TRBV4-3 and TRBJ1-3, with TRBD1 matching 7 bases. This clonotype was sampled from an adult woman who had mild COVID-19 (a few samples of this study predate the infection). Cell type and time point are not known. Written as DNA, the CDR3 is TGCGCCAGCAGCCAAGATCTCGTGAAGGGGGCTACCCCCTCTGGAAACACCATATATTTT. Translated: CASSQDLVKGATPSGNTIYF.